These T cell receptor beta chains were read from a single sample in a study of graft-versus-host responses after intestinal transplantation. Using immunoSEQ multiplex PCR, the repertoire was profiled, and TCRdb retains in-frame clones only, with some absent. Among approximately 12,000 clones listed, more than 25% were seen once. Material: alloreactive CD8+ T cells from a mixed lymphocyte reaction culture, obtained before intestinal transplant. These receptors originate from a human patient who received an intestinal transplant. CDR3s include the opening cysteine and the closing phenylalanine or tryptophan. D genes are given only for firm matches. A clone size is listed for some rows: how often the clone was seen (once, few, many), or a class if it is expanded.

v_gene: TRBV7-6; j_gene: TRBJ2-7; abundance: .; d_gene: TRBD2; CDR3nt: TGTGCCAGCAGCCCGCGCCCCTTAGCGGGGGGGCAGAACGAGCAGTACTTC; CDR3aa: CASSPRPLAGGQNEQYF
v_gene: TRBV19; j_gene: TRBJ2-7; abundance: large; d_gene: .; CDR3nt: TGTGCCAGTAGTTCCATCAGGGGCGAGCAGTACTTC; CDR3aa: CASSSIRGEQYF
v_gene: TRBV6-4; j_gene: TRBJ2-7; abundance: .; d_gene: TRBD1; CDR3nt: TGTGCCAGCAGTTACTCGTCAGGACAGGGGAACGAGCAGTACTTC; CDR3aa: CASSYSSGQGNEQYF
v_gene: TRBV6-6; j_gene: TRBJ2-1; abundance: few; d_gene: .; CDR3nt: TGTGCCAGCAGTTACCCTTGGGGTGAGCAGTTCTTC; CDR3aa: CASSYPWGEQFF
v_gene: TRBV7-9; j_gene: TRBJ1-2; abundance: .; d_gene: .; CDR3nt: TGTGCCAGCAGCTTGTCCTGGCTCCCTCTTTTC; CDR3aa: CASSLSWLPLF
v_gene: TRBV4-2; j_gene: TRBJ2-3; abundance: few; d_gene: .; CDR3nt: TGTGCCAGCAGCCACTTTCCCAGGCCAAGCACAGATACGCAGTATTTT; CDR3aa: CASSHFPRPSTDTQYF
v_gene: TRBV7-6; j_gene: TRBJ2-1; abundance: .; d_gene: TRBD2; CDR3nt: TGTGCCAGCAGCTTAGGACTAGCGGTCTACAATGAGCAGTTCTTC; CDR3aa: CASSLGLAVYNEQFF
v_gene: TRBV7-2; j_gene: TRBJ2-7; abundance: .; d_gene: .; CDR3nt: TGTGCCAGCAGCTTAGTGGAGGGAGACTACGAGCAGTACTTC; CDR3aa: CASSLVEGDYEQYF
v_gene: TRBV5-1; j_gene: TRBJ1-2; abundance: few; d_gene: .; CDR3nt: TGCGCCAGCAGCCCAACCGATCCCTATGGCTACACCTTC; CDR3aa: CASSPTDPYGYTF
v_gene: TRBV27; j_gene: TRBJ2-7; abundance: .; d_gene: .; CDR3nt: TGTGCCAGCAGTCCTGGGACGTACTACGAGCAGTACTTC; CDR3aa: CASSPGTYYEQYF
v_gene: TRBV7-9; j_gene: TRBJ2-7; abundance: medium-sized; d_gene: .; CDR3nt: TGTGCCAGCAGCTCGGAGGACAGAAGGACCTACGAGCAGTACTTC; CDR3aa: CASSSEDRRTYEQYF
v_gene: TRBV6-5; j_gene: TRBJ2-7; abundance: medium-sized; d_gene: .; CDR3nt: TGTGCCAGCATCGGCAGCTCCTACGAGCAGTACTTC; CDR3aa: CASIGSSYEQYF
v_gene: TRBV6-5; j_gene: TRBJ2-5; abundance: medium-sized; d_gene: .; CDR3nt: TGTGCCACAGGACCGGGGGATGGGGAGACCCAGTACTTC; CDR3aa: CATGPGDGETQYF
v_gene: TRBV12-5; j_gene: TRBJ1-2; abundance: .; d_gene: .; CDR3nt: TGTGCTAGTGGTTTTGGGGGTTTCTTC; CDR3aa: CASGFGGFF
v_gene: TRBV7-3; j_gene: TRBJ2-3; abundance: medium-sized; d_gene: .; CDR3nt: TGTGCCAGCAGCTTAGGGCGTCTCACAGATACGCAGTATTTT; CDR3aa: CASSLGRLTDTQYF
v_gene: TRBV7-3; j_gene: TRBJ2-7; abundance: .; d_gene: .; CDR3nt: TGTGCCAGCAGCCCCGACTACGAGCAGTACTTC; CDR3aa: CASSPDYEQYF
v_gene: TRBV7-3; j_gene: TRBJ2-5; abundance: once; d_gene: .; CDR3nt: TGTGCCAGCAGCTTATTTGGGCGGGAGACCCAGTACTTC; CDR3aa: CASSLFGRETQYF
v_gene: TRBV6-9; j_gene: TRBJ1-1; abundance: few; d_gene: .; CDR3nt: TGTGCCAGCAGTCACGGCGGGGAGAACACTGAAGCTTTCTTT; CDR3aa: CASSHGGENTEAFF
v_gene: TRBV28; j_gene: TRBJ2-5; abundance: .; d_gene: TRBD1; CDR3nt: TGTGCCAGCAGTTTAGGGCAGGGGGTCCTAGAAGAGACCCAGTACTTC; CDR3aa: CASSLGQGVLEETQYF
v_gene: TRBV6-5; j_gene: TRBJ2-7; abundance: .; d_gene: TRBD2; CDR3nt: TGTGCCAGCAGTCCGGGGGGATACTCCTACGAGCAGTACTTC; CDR3aa: CASSPGGYSYEQYF
v_gene: TRBV11-2; j_gene: TRBJ2-4; abundance: medium-sized; d_gene: .; CDR3nt: TGTGCCAGCAGCTTATTCCCTCGGGGCCAAAACATTCAGTACTTC; CDR3aa: CASSLFPRGQNIQYF
v_gene: TRBV15; j_gene: TRBJ1-3; abundance: medium-sized; d_gene: .; CDR3nt: TGTGCCACCAGCAGCTTAGCCTCTGGAAACACCATATATTTT; CDR3aa: CATSSLASGNTIYF
v_gene: TRBV6-4; j_gene: TRBJ2-1; abundance: .; d_gene: TRBD1; CDR3nt: TGTGCCAGCAGTCTTCCGCTTCTCGGGACAGGGCCGTTCTTC; CDR3aa: CASSLPLLGTGPFF
v_gene: TRBV7-9; j_gene: TRBJ1-6; abundance: few; d_gene: TRBD1; CDR3nt: TGTGCCAGCAGCTTAGTGAGGACAGGCCATAATTCACCCCTCCACTTT; CDR3aa: CASSLVRTGHNSPLHF
v_gene: TRBV28; j_gene: TRBJ2-2; abundance: .; d_gene: TRBD2; CDR3nt: TGTGCCAGCAGTTCCTACACCGCGGCGGGAGCGGTCACCGGGGAGCTGTTTTTT; CDR3aa: CASSSYTAAGAVTGELFF
v_gene: TRBV6-5; j_gene: TRBJ2-5; abundance: few; d_gene: .; CDR3nt: TGTGCCAGCAGCCTGGGACGGTCACAAGAGACCCAGTACTTC; CDR3aa: CASSLGRSQETQYF
v_gene: TRBV9; j_gene: TRBJ2-3; abundance: few; d_gene: .; CDR3nt: TGTGCCAGCAGCGGCAGAGCTGCCACAGATACGCAGTATTTT; CDR3aa: CASSGRAATDTQYF
v_gene: TRBV2; j_gene: TRBJ2-1; abundance: few; d_gene: .; CDR3nt: TGTGCCGGAACTTCAGGGGCCGAGCAGTTCTTC; CDR3aa: CAGTSGAEQFF
v_gene: TRBV6-1; j_gene: TRBJ2-3; abundance: .; d_gene: .; CDR3nt: TGTGCCAGCAGAGCGACATCAGATACGCAGTATTTT; CDR3aa: CASRATSDTQYF
v_gene: TRBV6-1; j_gene: TRBJ1-5; abundance: .; d_gene: .; CDR3nt: TGTGCCAGCAGTGACGGTGTAAGGGCGGATCAGCCCCAGCATTTT; CDR3aa: CASSDGVRADQPQHF
v_gene: TRBV27; j_gene: TRBJ1-1; abundance: few; d_gene: .; CDR3nt: TGTGCCAGCAGCCCCTACAGGTATACTTTGAAAGCTTTCTTT; CDR3aa: CASSPYRYTLKAFF
v_gene: TRBV4-2; j_gene: TRBJ1-1; abundance: .; d_gene: .; CDR3nt: TGTGCCAGCAGCCAAGATCCATCCAGGGGCTCCACTGAAGCTTTCTTT; CDR3aa: CASSQDPSRGSTEAFF
v_gene: TRBV10-3; j_gene: TRBJ2-3; abundance: .; d_gene: .; CDR3nt: TGTGCCATCAGTGAGAGAGCGGCGACGAGCACAGATACGCAGTATTTT; CDR3aa: CAISERAATSTDTQYF
v_gene: TRBV7-9; j_gene: TRBJ1-2; abundance: .; d_gene: .; CDR3nt: TGTGCCAGCAGCTTCGAACTAAATGGCTACACCTTC; CDR3aa: CASSFELNGYTF
v_gene: TRBV10-3; j_gene: TRBJ2-1; abundance: few; d_gene: .; CDR3nt: TGTGCCATCATGCGTGTCGGGTTCAACTACAATGAGCAGTTCTTC; CDR3aa: CAIMRVGFNYNEQFF
v_gene: TRBV6-5; j_gene: TRBJ2-3; abundance: .; d_gene: .; CDR3nt: TGTGCCAGCGGGGGGGGCCCCACAGATACGCAGTATTTT; CDR3aa: CASGGGPTDTQYF
v_gene: TRBV20-1; j_gene: TRBJ1-1; abundance: medium-sized; d_gene: .; CDR3nt: TGCAGTGCTATAGATATCGCTGAAGCTTTCTTT; CDR3aa: CSAIDIAEAFF
v_gene: TRBV29-1; j_gene: TRBJ2-6; abundance: .; d_gene: .; CDR3nt: TGCAGCGTTTCGTCCGTACTAGCACAAAGTCGGGCCAACGTCCTGACTTTC; CDR3aa: CSVSSVLAQSRANVLTF
v_gene: TRBV10-1; j_gene: TRBJ2-1; abundance: few; d_gene: .; CDR3nt: TGCGCCAGCAGTGAGGGGGGGTCGTACAATGAGCAGTTCTTC; CDR3aa: CASSEGGSYNEQFF
v_gene: TRBV7-9; j_gene: TRBJ1-1; abundance: .; d_gene: TRBD1; CDR3nt: TGTGCCAGCAGGGACAGGACAGGGGGCCGCACTGAAGCTTTCTTT; CDR3aa: CASRDRTGGRTEAFF
v_gene: TRBV25-1; j_gene: TRBJ1-5; abundance: .; d_gene: .; CDR3nt: TGTGCCAGCAGTATGAGCGCGGATAGCAATCAGCCCCAGCATTTT; CDR3aa: CASSMSADSNQPQHF
v_gene: TRBV21-1; j_gene: TRBJ2-3; abundance: .; d_gene: .; CDR3nt: TGTGCCTTAGGGAGGAGCCTTAGCACAGATACGCAGTATTTT; CDR3aa: CALGRSLSTDTQYF
v_gene: TRBV28; j_gene: TRBJ2-3; abundance: .; d_gene: TRBD1; CDR3nt: TGTGCCAGCAGTTTGGACAGGGTGGTTTCAGATACGCAGTATTTT; CDR3aa: CASSLDRVVSDTQYF
v_gene: TRBV27; j_gene: TRBJ2-4; abundance: .; d_gene: .; CDR3nt: TGTGCCAGCAGTCCCCGTCCGATTGGGGGCAAAAACATTCAGTACTTC; CDR3aa: CASSPRPIGGKNIQYF
v_gene: TRBV13; j_gene: TRBJ2-1; abundance: .; d_gene: TRBD2; CDR3nt: TGTGCCAGCAGCTTAGGCCTAAGGGCTAGCGGGAGCCATGAGCAGTTCTTC; CDR3aa: CASSLGLRASGSHEQFF